The rows below give T cell receptor beta chains drawn from one sample of a study of blood T cell repertoires in COVID-19. Sequencing used immunoSEQ multiplex PCR; TCRdb keeps in-frame clones, though not all of them. The sample consists of 110,000 or so clones, 87% of them appearing once. Material for sequencing was peripheral blood. Every receptor here comes from a human donor in a cohort sampled during active COVID-19. Each CDR3 is given without its conserved first and last residue.

v_gene,j_gene,CDR3aa
TRBV7-3,TRBJ1-2,ASSSDDGQYGYT
TRBV30,TRBJ1-2,AGGQNNNYGYT
TRBV10-1,TRBJ1-6,ASSGDRAPLH
TRBV14,TRBJ1-2,ASSSQGISGYT
TRBV7-9,TRBJ2-7,ASSLVTGSYEQY
TRBV28,TRBJ1-2,ASSRTTRGYGYT
TRBV25-1,TRBJ2-2,APRGTGSNTGELF
TRBV4-2,TRBJ2-2,ASSQDLDTGELF
TRBV3-1/TRBV3-2,TRBJ2-1,ASSQGGLYNEQF
TRBV24-1,TRBJ2-3,ATSGGQGASDTQY